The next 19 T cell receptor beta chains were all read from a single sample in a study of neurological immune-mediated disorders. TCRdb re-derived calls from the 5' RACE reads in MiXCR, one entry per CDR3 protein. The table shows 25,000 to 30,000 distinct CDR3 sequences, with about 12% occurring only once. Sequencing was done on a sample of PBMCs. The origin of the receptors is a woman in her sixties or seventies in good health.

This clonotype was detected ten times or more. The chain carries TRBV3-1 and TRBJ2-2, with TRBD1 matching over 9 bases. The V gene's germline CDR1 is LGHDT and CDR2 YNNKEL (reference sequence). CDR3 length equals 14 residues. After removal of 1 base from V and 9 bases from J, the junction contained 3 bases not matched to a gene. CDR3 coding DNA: TGTGCCAGCAGCCAAGCCGGACAGGGGCGGGAGCTGTTTTTT. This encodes CASSQAGQGRELFF.

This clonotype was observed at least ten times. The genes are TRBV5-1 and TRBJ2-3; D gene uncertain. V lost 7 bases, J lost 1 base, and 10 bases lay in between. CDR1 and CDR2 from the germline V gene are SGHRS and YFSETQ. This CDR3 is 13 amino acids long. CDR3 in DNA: TGCGCCAGCCGCCCCAGCGGCACAGATACGCAGTATTTT. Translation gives CASRPSGTDTQYF.

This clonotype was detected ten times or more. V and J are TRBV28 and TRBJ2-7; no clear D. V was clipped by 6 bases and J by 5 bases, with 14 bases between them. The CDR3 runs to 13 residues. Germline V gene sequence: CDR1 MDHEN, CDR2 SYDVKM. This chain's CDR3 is CASSSWSDHEQYF. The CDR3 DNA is TGTGCCAGCAGCAGTTGGAGTGATCACGAGCAGTACTTC.

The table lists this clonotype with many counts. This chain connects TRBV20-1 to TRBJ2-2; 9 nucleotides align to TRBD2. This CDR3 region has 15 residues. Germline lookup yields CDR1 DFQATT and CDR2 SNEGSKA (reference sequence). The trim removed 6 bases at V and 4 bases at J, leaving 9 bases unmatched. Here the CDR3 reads CSARVAGESTGELFF. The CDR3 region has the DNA TGCAGTGCCCGCGTAGCGGGGGAGAGCACCGGGGAGCTGTTTTTT.

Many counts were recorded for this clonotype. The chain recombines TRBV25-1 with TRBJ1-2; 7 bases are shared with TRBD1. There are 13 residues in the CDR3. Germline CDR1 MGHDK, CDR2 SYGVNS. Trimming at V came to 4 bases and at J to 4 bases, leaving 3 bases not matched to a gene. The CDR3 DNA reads TGTGCCAGCAGTGGGGGACAGACCTATGGCTACACCTTC. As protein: CASSGGQTYGYTF.

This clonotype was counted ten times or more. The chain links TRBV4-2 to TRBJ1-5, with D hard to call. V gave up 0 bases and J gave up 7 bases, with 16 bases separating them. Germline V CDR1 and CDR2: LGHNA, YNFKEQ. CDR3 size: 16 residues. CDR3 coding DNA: TGTGCCAGCAGCCAAGACGACCGGGGTCCCGGGCAGCCCCAGCATTTT. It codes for CASSQDDRGPGQPQHF.

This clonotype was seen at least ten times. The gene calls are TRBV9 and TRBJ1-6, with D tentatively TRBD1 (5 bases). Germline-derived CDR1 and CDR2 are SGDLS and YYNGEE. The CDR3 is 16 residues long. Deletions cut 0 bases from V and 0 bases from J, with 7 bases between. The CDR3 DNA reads TGTGCCAGCAGCGTAGCGGGGGGCTCCTATAATTCACCCCTCCACTTT. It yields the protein CASSVAGGSYNSPLHF.

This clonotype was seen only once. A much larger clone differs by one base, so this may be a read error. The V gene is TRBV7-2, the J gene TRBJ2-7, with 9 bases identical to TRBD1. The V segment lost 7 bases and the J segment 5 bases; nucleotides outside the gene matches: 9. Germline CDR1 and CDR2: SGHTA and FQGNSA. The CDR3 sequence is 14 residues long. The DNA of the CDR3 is TGTGCCAGCATCTCGGGACAGGGACTCCACGAGCAGTACTTC. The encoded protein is CASISGQGLHEQYF.

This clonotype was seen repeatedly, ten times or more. CDR3 sequence (DNA): TGTGCCAGTGGGGCCCGATCGGAGACCCAGTACTTC. Translation: CASGARSETQYF. The V gene is TRBV12-3 or TRBV12-4, the J gene TRBJ2-5; maybe TRBD1 (5 bases). The CDR3 is 12 residues long. With 9 bases removed from V and 5 bases from J, the gap between germline ends came to 13 bases.

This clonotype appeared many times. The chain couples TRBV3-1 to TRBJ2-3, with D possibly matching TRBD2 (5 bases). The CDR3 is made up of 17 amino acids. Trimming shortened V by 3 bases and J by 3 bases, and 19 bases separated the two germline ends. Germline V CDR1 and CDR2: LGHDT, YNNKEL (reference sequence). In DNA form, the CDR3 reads TGTGCCAGCAGCCACGAGGAAGGTAGCGCTTTTACAGATACGCAGTATTTT. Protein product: CASSHEEGSAFTDTQYF.

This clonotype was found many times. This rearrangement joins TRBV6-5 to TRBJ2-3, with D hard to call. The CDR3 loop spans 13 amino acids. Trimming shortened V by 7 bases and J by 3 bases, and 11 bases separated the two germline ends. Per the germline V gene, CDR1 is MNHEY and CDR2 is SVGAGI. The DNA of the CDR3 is TGTGCCAGCAAGGCCGGGTCGACAGATACGCAGTATTTT. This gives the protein CASKAGSTDTQYF.

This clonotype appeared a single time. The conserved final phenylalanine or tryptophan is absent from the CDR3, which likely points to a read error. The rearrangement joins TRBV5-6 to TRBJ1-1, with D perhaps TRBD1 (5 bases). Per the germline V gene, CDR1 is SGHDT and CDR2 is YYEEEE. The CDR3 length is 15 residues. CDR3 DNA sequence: TGCGCCAGCAGCTCGGGGGGGACCGGTAGTATTGAAGCTTTCTCT. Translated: CASSSGGTGSIEAFS.

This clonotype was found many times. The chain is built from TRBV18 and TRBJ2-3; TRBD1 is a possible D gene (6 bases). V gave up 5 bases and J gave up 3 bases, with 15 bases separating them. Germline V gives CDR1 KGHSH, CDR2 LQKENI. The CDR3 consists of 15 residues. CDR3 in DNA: TGTGCCAGCTCAAGAGGGACACCCGGAACAGATACGCAGTATTTT. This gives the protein CASSRGTPGTDTQYF.

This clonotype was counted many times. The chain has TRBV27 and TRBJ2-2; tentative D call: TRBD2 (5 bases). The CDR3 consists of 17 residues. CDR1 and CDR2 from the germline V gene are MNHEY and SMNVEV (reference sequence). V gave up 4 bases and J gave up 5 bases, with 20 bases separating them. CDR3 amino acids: CASSYAPISGYTGELFF. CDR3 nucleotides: TGTGCCAGCAGTTACGCCCCAATCTCGGGATATACCGGGGAGCTGTTTTTT.

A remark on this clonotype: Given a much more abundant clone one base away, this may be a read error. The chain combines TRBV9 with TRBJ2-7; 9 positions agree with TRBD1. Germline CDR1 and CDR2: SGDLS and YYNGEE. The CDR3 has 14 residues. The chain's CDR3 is CDSSPRTGEGEQYF. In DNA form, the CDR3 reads TGTGACAGCAGCCCCCGGACAGGGGAGGGCGAGCAGTACTTC.

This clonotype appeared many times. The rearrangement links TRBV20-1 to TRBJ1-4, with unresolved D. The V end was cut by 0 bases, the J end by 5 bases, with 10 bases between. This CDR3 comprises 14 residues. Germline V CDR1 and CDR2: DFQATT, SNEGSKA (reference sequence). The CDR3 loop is CSAREISLNEKLFF. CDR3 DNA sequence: TGCAGTGCTAGAGAAATCTCTCTGAATGAAAAACTGTTTTTT.

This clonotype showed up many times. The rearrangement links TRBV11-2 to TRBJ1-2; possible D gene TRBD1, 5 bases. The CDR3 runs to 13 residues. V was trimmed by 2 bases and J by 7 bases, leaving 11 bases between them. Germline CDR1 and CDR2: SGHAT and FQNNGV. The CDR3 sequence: CASSLTDRGGYTF. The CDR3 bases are TGTGCCAGCAGCTTAACTGACAGAGGTGGCTACACCTTC.

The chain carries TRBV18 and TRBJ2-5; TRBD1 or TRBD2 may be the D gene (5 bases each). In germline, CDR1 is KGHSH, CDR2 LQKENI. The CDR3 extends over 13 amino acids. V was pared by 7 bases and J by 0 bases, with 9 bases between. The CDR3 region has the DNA TGTGCCAGCTGTCCGGGACACCAAGAGACCCAGTACTTC. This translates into CASCPGHQETQYF. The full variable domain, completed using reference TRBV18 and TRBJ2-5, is NAGVMQNPRHLVRRRGQEARLRCSPMKGHSHVYWYRQLPEEGLKFMVYLQKENIIDESGMPKERFSAEFPKEGPSILRIQQVVRGDSAAYFCASCPGHQETQYFGPGTRLLVL.

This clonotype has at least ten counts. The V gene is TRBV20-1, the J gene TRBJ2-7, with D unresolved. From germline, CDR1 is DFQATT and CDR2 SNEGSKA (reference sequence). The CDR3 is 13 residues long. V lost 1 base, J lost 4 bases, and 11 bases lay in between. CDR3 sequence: CSARVSTVYEQYF. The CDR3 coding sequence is TGCAGTGCTAGAGTCTCGACTGTATACGAGCAGTACTTC.